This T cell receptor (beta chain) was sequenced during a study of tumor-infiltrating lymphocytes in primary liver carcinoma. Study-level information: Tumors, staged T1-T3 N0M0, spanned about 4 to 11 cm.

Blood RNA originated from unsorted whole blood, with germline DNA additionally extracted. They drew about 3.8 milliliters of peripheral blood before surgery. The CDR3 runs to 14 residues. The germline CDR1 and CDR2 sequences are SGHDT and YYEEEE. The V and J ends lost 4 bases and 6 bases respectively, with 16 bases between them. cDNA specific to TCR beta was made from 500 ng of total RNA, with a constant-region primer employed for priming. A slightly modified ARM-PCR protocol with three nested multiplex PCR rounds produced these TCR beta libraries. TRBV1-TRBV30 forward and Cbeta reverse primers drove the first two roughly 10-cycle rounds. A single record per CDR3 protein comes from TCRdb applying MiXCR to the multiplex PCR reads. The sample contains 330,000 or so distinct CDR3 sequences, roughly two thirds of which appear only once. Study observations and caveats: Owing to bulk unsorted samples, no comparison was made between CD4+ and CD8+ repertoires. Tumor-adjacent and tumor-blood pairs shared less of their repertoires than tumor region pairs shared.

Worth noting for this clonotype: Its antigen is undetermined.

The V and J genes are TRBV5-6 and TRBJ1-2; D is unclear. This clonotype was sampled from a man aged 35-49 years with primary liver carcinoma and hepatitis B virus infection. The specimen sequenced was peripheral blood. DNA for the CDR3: TGTGCCAGCAGCCACCCACCGTCGGTAGATGGCTACACCTTC. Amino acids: CASSHPPSVDGYTF.